These 17 T cell receptor beta chains were sequenced from one sample in a study of kidney transplant recipient with SARS-CoV-2 infection. TCRdb reprocessed the reads via MiXCR and lists one record per CDR3 protein. The repertoire consists of approximately 250,000 distinct CDR3 sequences, with more than 25% occurring once and the leading ten covering under 9.5%. The sequences come from a blood sample, collected at baseline and on day 111 from a kidney transplant recipient. The receptor set was obtained from a male patient between 25 and 40 years old who had COVID-19 and was a kidney transplant recipient. Among the T cells, some may be from the graft donor.

This clonotype was seen at least ten times. This chain uses TRBV7-9 with TRBJ2-7, with 9 bases lining up with TRBD2. Germline V gives CDR1 SEHNR, CDR2 FQNEAQ (reference sequence). Unmatched junction bases numbered 4, after V lost 8 bases and J lost 5 bases. This CDR3 is 12 amino acids long. As DNA, the CDR3 is TGTGCCAGCTCTAGCGGGACTAACGAGCAGTACTTC. It is translated as CASSSGTNEQYF.

In this sample, this clonotype turned up many times. The CDR3 DNA sequence: TGTGCCAGCAGGTACCAAGAGACCCAGTACTTC. The encoded protein is CASRYQETQYF. The rearrangement links TRBV2 to TRBJ2-5; D is undetermined. Germline-derived CDR1 and CDR2 are SNHLY and FYNNEI. Trimming pared 6 bases from V and 0 bases from J, leaving 2 bases between. The CDR3 has 11 amino acids.

This clonotype occurred many times. The chain links TRBV6-5 to TRBJ1-2; D ambiguous. CDR1 and CDR2 (germline): MNHEY, SVGAGI. V lost 5 bases and J lost 4, with 23 bases in between. This CDR3 comprises 17 residues. The CDR3 reads CASSEPWECRKTYGYTF. As DNA, the CDR3 is TGTGCCAGCAGTGAACCCTGGGAATGTAGAAAGACCTATGGCTACACCTTC.

This clonotype was counted at least ten times. The rearrangement joins TRBV12-3 or TRBV12-4 to TRBJ2-7; tentative D call: TRBD2 (6 bases). The CDR3 has 13 residues. The V and J ends lost 4 bases and 6 bases respectively, with 13 bases between them. As DNA, the CDR3 is TGTGCCAGCAGTTCCCTCGGGAGCCCCGAGCAGTACTTC. Encoded protein: CASSSLGSPEQYF.

This clonotype was detected many times. The chain uses TRBV10-3 and TRBJ2-2; weak D call: TRBD1 (5 bases). Germline values: CDR1 ENHRY, CDR2 SYGVKD. The ends were cut back, 0 bases at V and 0 bases at J, with 20 bases in the middle. The CDR3 is 20 residues long. The CDR3 region is CAISESGPQGVLANTGELFF. The CDR3 DNA sequence: TGTGCCATCAGTGAGTCGGGGCCTCAGGGCGTACTCGCGAACACCGGGGAGCTGTTTTTT.

This clonotype was counted only a few times. DNA for the CDR3: TGTGCCAGCAGTGACAGGCTCTCCTACAATGAGCAGTTCTTC. The encoded protein is CASSDRLSYNEQFF. The gene calls are TRBV2 and TRBJ2-1; D not certain. Between the trimmed V and J ends, which lost 3 bases and 0 bases, there was a span of 6 bases. This CDR3 region has 14 residues. Germline CDR1 reads SNHLY; CDR2 reads FYNNEI.

This clonotype was detected a few times. The chain links TRBV10-1 to TRBJ1-2; D not certain. Trimming took off 5 bases at V and 4 bases at J, with 23 bases between the two ends. The CDR3 length is 17 residues. Germline CDR1 and CDR2: WNHNN and SYGVQD (reference sequence). CDR3 sequence reads: CASSTRERSRKTYGYTF. The CDR3 DNA reads as TGCGCCAGCAGTACAAGGGAAAGATCGCGAAAGACCTATGGCTACACCTTC.

Notes on this clonotype: A much more abundant neighbour one base away suggests this may be a read error. V and J are TRBV6-6 and TRBJ2-7; unclear D gene. The germline V gene encodes CDR1 MNHNY and CDR2 SVGAGI (reference sequence). This CDR3 is 13 amino acids long. The CDR3 nucleotides read TGTGCCAGAAGTTACGTCGCAGGAGATCCGAGCGACTTC. This translates into CARSYVAGDPSDF.

This clonotype has ten or more counts. V is TRBV3-1 and J is TRBJ2-2; weak D call: TRBD1 (5 bases). The ends were cut back, 1 base at V and 4 bases at J, with 10 bases in the middle. CDR1 and CDR2 (germline): LGHDT, YNNKEL (reference sequence). CDR3 length: 15 residues. CDR3 sequence (DNA): TGTGCCAGCAGCCAAGTGCAGGGATTCACCGGGGAGCTGTTTTTT. This translates into CASSQVQGFTGELFF.

On this clonotype: A clone one base away is much larger, so this may be a read error. The chain recombines TRBV6-2 or TRBV6-3 with TRBJ2-1, with TRBD2 matching 11 bases. The V gene end was trimmed by 2 bases and the J gene end by 7 bases; junction bases not matched to a gene: 22. From germline, CDR1 is MNHEY and CDR2 SVGEGT. The CDR3 covers 21 residues. The CDR3: CASSYVSCVSGRALVRNEQFF. The CDR3, as DNA: TGTGCCAGCAGTTACGTGTCCTGTGTTAGCGGGAGGGCCTTAGTGAGGAATGAGCAGTTCTTC.

As for this clonotype: This sequence may be a read error, since a much larger clone differs from it by one base. The conserved closing phenylalanine or tryptophan is absent in this CDR3, likely reflecting a read error. This sequence joins TRBV7-9 and TRBJ2-2; 9 nucleotides align to TRBD2. Trimming removed 6 bases from V and 6 bases from J; junction bases left unmatched: 8. The CDR3 runs to 15 residues. Germline V gene data show CDR1 as SEHNR and CDR2 as FQNEAQ (reference sequence). The CDR3 spells CASRKSGRNAGELFI. The DNA of the CDR3 is TGTGCCAGCAGAAAAAGCGGGAGGAATGCCGGGGAGCTGTTTATT.

Many counts were recorded for this clonotype. V gene TRBV28 combines with J gene TRBJ1-1; D possibly corresponds to TRBD1 (5 bases). CDR1 MDHEN and CDR2 SYDVKM come from the germline V gene. The V end was cut by 8 bases, the J end by 0 bases, with 10 bases between. The CDR3 loop spans 13 amino acids. The CDR3 spells CASFPGMNTEAFF. The CDR3 nucleotides read TGTGCCAGCTTTCCAGGGATGAACACTGAAGCTTTCTTT.

Ten or more counts support this clonotype. This chain uses TRBV20-1 with TRBJ2-7; D possibly corresponds to TRBD2 (6 bases). CDR3 length: 16 residues. Between the trimmed V and J ends, which lost 6 bases and 1 base, there was a span of 22 bases. The germline gives CDR1 DFQATT, CDR2 SNEGSKA (reference sequence). CDR3 protein: CSANNPGLRQSYEQYF. As DNA, the CDR3 is TGCAGTGCAAACAATCCGGGACTTCGGCAGTCCTACGAGCAGTACTTC.

Turning to this clonotype: A much more abundant neighbour one base away suggests this may be a read error. V is TRBV5-1 and J is TRBJ1-2; unclear D gene. The V gene's germline CDR1 is SGHRS and CDR2 YFSETQ. The CDR3 sequence is 16 residues long. V was trimmed by 5 bases and J by 4 bases, leaving 21 bases between them. The CDR3 loop is CASRESSVRKTYGYTF. The CDR3 region has the DNA TGCGCCAGCAGGGAGTCATCGGTTCGAAAGACCTATGGCTACACCTTC.

This clonotype appeared many times. The chain combines TRBV9 with TRBJ2-7, with D perhaps given as TRBD1 or TRBD2 (5 bases each). Germline V gives CDR1 SGDLS, CDR2 YYNGEE. The V and J ends lost 4 bases and 7 bases respectively, with 18 bases between them. This CDR3 region has 14 residues. The CDR3 loop reads CASSPGSGTLEQYF. CDR3 bases: TGTGCCAGCAGCCCTGGTTCCGGGACCCTAGAGCAGTACTTC.

The rearrangement uses TRBV24-1 and TRBJ2-7; 10 positions agree with TRBD1. CDR1 and CDR2 from the germline V gene are KGHDR and SFDVKD. This CDR3 comprises 16 residues. J was trimmed by 0 bases and V by 4 bases; bases with no gene match: 5. DNA of the CDR3: TGTGCCACCAGTGACCCGGGACAGGGGAGCTCCTACGAGCAGTACTTC. Its translation is CATSDPGQGSSYEQYF.

This clonotype was seen ten or more times. The chain combines TRBV28 with TRBJ1-5, with D unresolved. CDR3 length: 15 amino acids. Trimming removed 5 bases from V and 7 bases from J, with 18 bases in between. The germline V gene encodes CDR1 MDHEN and CDR2 SYDVKM. This chain's CDR3 is CASSVAKGLGQPQHF. The CDR3 DNA reads as TGTGCCAGCAGTGTCGCTAAAGGACTCGGACAGCCCCAGCATTTT.